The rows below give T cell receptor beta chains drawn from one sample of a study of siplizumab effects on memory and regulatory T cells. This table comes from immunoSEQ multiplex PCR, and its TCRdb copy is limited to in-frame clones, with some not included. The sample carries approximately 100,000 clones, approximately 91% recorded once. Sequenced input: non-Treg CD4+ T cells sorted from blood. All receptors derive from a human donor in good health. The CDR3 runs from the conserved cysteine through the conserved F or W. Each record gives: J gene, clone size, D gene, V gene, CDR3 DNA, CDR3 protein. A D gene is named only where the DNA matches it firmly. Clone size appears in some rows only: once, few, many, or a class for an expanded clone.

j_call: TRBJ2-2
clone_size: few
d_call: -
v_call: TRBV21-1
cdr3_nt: TGTGCCAGCAGCAAAGTATCGGGACTAGCGGGACCCCGGACCGCGAACACCGGGGAGCTGTTTTTT
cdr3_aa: CASSKVSGLAGPRTANTGELFF

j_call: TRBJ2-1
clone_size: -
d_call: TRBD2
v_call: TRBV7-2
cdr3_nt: TGTGCCAGCAGCTTTAGCGGGAGCTCCTACAATGAGCAGTTCTTC
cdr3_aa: CASSFSGSSYNEQFF

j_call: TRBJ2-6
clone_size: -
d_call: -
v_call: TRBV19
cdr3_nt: TGTGCCAGTAGTACCCTCAGGGGTGCCAGCTCTGGGGCCAACGTCCTGACTTTC
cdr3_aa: CASSTLRGASSGANVLTF

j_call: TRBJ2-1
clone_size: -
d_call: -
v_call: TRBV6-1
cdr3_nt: TGTGCCAGCAGTGAAAGGTTGGCCAATGAGCAGTTCTTC
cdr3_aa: CASSERLANEQFF

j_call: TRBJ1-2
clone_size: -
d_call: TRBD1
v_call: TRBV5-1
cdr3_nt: TGCGCCAGCACCCGAGGGATTGGGACAGAAACCGCCCATGGCTATGGCTACACCTTC
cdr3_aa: CASTRGIGTETAHGYGYTF

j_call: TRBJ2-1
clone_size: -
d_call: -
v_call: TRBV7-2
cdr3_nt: TGTGCCAGCAGTTCGCTGTCTCCCTTGAGCTCCTACAATGAGCAGTTCTTC
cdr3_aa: CASSSLSPLSSYNEQFF

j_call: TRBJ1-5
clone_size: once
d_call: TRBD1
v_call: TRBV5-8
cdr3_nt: TGTGCCAGCAGCCCCCTCGGACAGGGTGAGAATCAGCCCCAGCATTTT
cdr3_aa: CASSPLGQGENQPQHF

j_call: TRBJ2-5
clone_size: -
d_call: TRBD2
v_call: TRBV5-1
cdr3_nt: TGCGCCAGCAGCTGGACTAGCGGGAGTGTGGGGACCCAGTACTTC
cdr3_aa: CASSWTSGSVGTQYF

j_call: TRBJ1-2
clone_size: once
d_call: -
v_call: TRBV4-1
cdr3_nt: TGCGCCAGCAGCCAAGATGGGCTGGCCCGGCGACGGGGCTACACCTTC
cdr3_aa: CASSQDGLARRRGYTF

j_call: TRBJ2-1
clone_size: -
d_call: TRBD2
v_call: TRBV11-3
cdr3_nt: TGTGCCAGCAGCTTAGGGACTAGCAGATACAATGAGCAGTTCTTC
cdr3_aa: CASSLGTSRYNEQFF

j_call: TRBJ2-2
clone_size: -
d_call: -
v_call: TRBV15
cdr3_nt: TGTGCCACCAGCAGAGTGCTGGGGAACACCGGGGAGCTGTTTTTT
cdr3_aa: CATSRVLGNTGELFF

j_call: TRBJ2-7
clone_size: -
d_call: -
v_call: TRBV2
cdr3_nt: TGTGCCAGCAGTGAACCTTACGAGCAGTACTTC
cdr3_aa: CASSEPYEQYF

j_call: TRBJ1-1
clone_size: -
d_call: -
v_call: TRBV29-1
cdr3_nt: TGCAGCGTTGAAGGGGTCGCAACAAACACTGAAGCTTTCTTT
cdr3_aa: CSVEGVATNTEAFF

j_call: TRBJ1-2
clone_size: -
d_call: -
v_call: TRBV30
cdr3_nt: TGTGCCTGGAGTGTTGAGGGGACGTCTGGCTACACCTTC
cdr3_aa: CAWSVEGTSGYTF

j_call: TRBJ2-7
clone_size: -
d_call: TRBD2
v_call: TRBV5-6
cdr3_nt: TGTGCCAGCAGCTTGGGCGGGAGGGTTCCCTACGAGCAGTACTTC
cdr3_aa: CASSLGGRVPYEQYF

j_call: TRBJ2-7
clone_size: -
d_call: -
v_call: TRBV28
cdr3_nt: TGTGCCAGCAGTGCCCCAGGGGTGTCCCACGAGCAGTACTTC
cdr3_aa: CASSAPGVSHEQYF

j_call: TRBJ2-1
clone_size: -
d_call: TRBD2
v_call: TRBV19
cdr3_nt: TGTGCCAGTAGTCCCCTAGCGGGAGATTTCGGTGAGCAGTTCTTC
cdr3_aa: CASSPLAGDFGEQFF

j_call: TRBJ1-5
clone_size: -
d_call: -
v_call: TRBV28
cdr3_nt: TGTGCCAGCAGTTTACTGGGGGGGCGCGGGCAGCCCCAGCATTTT
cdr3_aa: CASSLLGGRGQPQHF

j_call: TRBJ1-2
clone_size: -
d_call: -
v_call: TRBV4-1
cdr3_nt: TGCGCCAGCAGCCAAGGGGCCGGGGACTATGGCTACACCTTC
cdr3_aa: CASSQGAGDYGYTF

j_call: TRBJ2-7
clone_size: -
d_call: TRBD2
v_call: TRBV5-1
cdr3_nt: TGCGCCAGCAGCTTTACTAGCGGCTACGAGCAGTACTTC
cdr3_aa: CASSFTSGYEQYF

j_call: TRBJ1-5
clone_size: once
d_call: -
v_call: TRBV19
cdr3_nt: TGTGCCAGTAGTGGAGGGAGGAATCAGCCCCAGCATTTT
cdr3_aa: CASSGGRNQPQHF

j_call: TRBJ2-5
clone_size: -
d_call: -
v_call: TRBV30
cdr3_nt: TGTGCCTGGAGTGATGGGGGACAGACCCAGTACTTC
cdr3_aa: CAWSDGGQTQYF

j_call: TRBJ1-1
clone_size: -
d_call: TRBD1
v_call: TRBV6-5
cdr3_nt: TGTGCCAGCAGCCCCGCCCGACAGGGATATACTGAAGCTTTCTTT
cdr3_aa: CASSPARQGYTEAFF